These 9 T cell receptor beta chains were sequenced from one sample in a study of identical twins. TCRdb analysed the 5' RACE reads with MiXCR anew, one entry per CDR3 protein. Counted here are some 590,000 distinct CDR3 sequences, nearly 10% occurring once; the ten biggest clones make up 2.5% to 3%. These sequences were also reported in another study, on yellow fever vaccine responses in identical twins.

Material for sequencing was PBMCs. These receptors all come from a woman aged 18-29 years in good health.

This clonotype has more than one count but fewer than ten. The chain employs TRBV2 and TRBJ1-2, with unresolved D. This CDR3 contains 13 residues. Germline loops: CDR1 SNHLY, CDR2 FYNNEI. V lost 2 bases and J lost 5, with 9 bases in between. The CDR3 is CASSELEGYGYTF. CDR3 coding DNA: TGTGCCAGCAGTGAACTTGAGGGTTATGGCTACACCTTC.

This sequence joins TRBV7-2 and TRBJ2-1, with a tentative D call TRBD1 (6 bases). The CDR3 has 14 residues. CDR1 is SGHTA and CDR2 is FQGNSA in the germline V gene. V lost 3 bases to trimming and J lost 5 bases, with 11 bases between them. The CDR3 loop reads CASSFSRGNNEQFF. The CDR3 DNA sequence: TGTGCCAGCAGCTTCTCGAGGGGGAACAATGAGCAGTTCTTC.

The CDR3 DNA reads as TGTGCCAGCAGTCCCGGTGGCCGGGACAGGGGGTCCTACGAGCAGTACTTC. Protein: CASSPGGRDRGSYEQYF. The chain couples TRBV28 to TRBJ2-7, with 11 positions matching TRBD1. The CDR3 runs 17 residues. Germline loops: CDR1 MDHEN, CDR2 SYDVKM. Losses at the gene ends were 5 bases for V and 1 base for J; bases not matched to a gene: 10.

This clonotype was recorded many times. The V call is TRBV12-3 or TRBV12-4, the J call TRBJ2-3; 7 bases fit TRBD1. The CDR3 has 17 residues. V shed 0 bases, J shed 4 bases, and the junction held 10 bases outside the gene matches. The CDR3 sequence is CASSLARGQARPDTQYF. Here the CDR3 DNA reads TGTGCCAGCAGTTTAGCGAGAGGACAGGCCCGCCCAGATACGCAGTATTTT.

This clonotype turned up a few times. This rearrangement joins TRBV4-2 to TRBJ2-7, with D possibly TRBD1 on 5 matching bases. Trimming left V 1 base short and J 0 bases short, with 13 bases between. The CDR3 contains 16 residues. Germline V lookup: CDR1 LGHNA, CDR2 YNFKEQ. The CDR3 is CASSQVVQGTSYEQYF. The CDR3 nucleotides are TGTGCCAGCAGCCAAGTGGTTCAGGGAACCTCCTACGAGCAGTACTTC.

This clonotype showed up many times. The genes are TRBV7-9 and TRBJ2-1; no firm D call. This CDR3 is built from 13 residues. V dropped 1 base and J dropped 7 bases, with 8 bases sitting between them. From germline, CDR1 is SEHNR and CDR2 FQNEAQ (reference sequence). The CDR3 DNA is TGTGCCAGCAGCTTAGACTCCCCAAATGAGCAGTTCTTC. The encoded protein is CASSLDSPNEQFF.

In nucleotides, the CDR3 is TGTGCCAGCACTGGGGGGAGTGAGACCCAGTACTTC. It translates to CASTGGSETQYF. The chain links TRBV6-2 or TRBV6-3 to TRBJ2-5; tentative D call: TRBD2 (6 bases). Germline CDR1 is MNHEY and CDR2 is SVGEGT. The CDR3 has 12 amino acids. Trimming removed 7 bases at V and 5 bases at J, with 11 bases between.

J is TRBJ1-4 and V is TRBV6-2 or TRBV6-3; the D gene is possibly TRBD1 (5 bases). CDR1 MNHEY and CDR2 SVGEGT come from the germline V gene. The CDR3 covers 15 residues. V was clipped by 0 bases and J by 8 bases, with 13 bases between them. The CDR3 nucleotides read TGTGCCAGCAGTTACTCGCCGGGGGAGGGAGAAAAACTGTTTTTT. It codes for CASSYSPGEGEKLFF.

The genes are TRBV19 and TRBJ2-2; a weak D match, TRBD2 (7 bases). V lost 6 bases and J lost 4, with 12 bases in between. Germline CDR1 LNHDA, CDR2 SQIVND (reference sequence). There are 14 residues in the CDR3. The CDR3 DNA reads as TGTGCCAGTAGGGACAGCGGGGCCACCGGGGAGCTGTTTTTT. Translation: CASRDSGATGELFF.